Listed below are T cell receptor beta chains from one sample, sequenced in a study of T cells expressing NK-cell markers. TCRdb derives one entry per CDR3 protein from the 5' RACE reads, leaving out DNA. The sample has 440,000 or so distinct CDR3 sequences, and its top ten clones hold roughly 8%. What was sequenced was blood T cells: a sorted CD56 or NKG2C T cell subset, CD4+ or CD8+ T cells, or bulk PBMC T cells (not recorded which). These receptors were collected from a woman aged 18 to 75 in good health. Both conserved end residues are part of each CDR3.

V gene	J gene	CDR3 protein
TRBV4-3	TRBJ2-6	CASSQDPSPGANVLTF
TRBV6-1	TRBJ1-2	CASRVLRDRDVFGYTF
TRBV7-9	TRBJ2-6	CASSFFSYSGANVLTF
TRBV6-1	TRBJ2-1	CASSLTSGAPYNEQFF
TRBV5-6	TRBJ1-1	CASSSRGQRNTEAFF
TRBV11-2	TRBJ2-1	CASSLLSSGRKNEQFF
TRBV24-1	TRBJ2-5	CATSDSGRETQYF
TRBV6-1	TRBJ2-3	CASSGRKPGGPDTQYF
TRBV10-3	TRBJ1-5	CAISETGGGGVYSNQPQHF
TRBV30	TRBJ1-3	CAWVLRSGNTIYF
TRBV12-3/TRBV12-4	TRBJ1-2	CASSLGAGPRTF
TRBV29-1	TRBJ1-4	CSVGRGEEKLFF
TRBV11-2	TRBJ2-5	CASSFRTSGGQETQYF
TRBV7-2	TRBJ2-1	CASSPAVAPYNEQFF
TRBV18	TRBJ1-1	CASSPFDGDTEAFF
TRBV12-3/TRBV12-4	TRBJ2-3	CASSLGVRVPDTQYF
TRBV30	TRBJ2-7	CAWSDAYEQYF
TRBV30	TRBJ2-2	CAWSGTGELFF
TRBV5-1	TRBJ1-5	CASSSTGDQPQHF
TRBV20-1	TRBJ1-2	CSADPVLDGYTF
TRBV20-1	TRBJ2-3	CSARSRLPPISSDTQYF
TRBV7-9	TRBJ2-7	CASSLVAGGVFEQYF
TRBV6-4	TRBJ2-1	CASSDLAGNNEQFF
TRBV12-3/TRBV12-4	TRBJ2-1	CASGKQTQQFF
TRBV14	TRBJ1-2	CASSKTRQVHGYTF
TRBV15	TRBJ1-2	CATSRPGQVRGGYTF
TRBV5-5	TRBJ2-1	CASSPWTGYNEQFF
TRBV2	TRBJ2-7	CASSDVATSGKLDF
TRBV9	TRBJ2-2	CASSGGGEELFF
TRBV28	TRBJ2-2	CASSLFGWEAIGELFF
TRBV11-2	TRBJ2-1	CASSLDDFVGRGYNEQFF
TRBV4-3	TRBJ2-5	CASSQAGLAGGPETQYF
TRBV4-3	TRBJ1-1	CASSRGGAVGEAFF
TRBV14	TRBJ2-3	CASSRRQSTDTQYF
TRBV18	TRBJ2-1	CASSPSGLRINEQFF
TRBV29-1	TRBJ2-3	CSARGANTDTQYF
TRBV20-1	TRBJ2-3	CSARDIVIAPGADTQYF
TRBV9	TRBJ1-6	CASSVASSYNSPLHF
TRBV14	TRBJ2-1	CASSPYLARRYNEQFF
TRBV6-5	TRBJ1-1	CASSRPRAEAFF
TRBV2	TRBJ1-2	CASSEYAGDRDDHGYTF
TRBV23-1	TRBJ2-2	CASSQKTGIIGELFF
TRBV7-9	TRBJ2-3	CASSLDGRARDTQYF
TRBV7-3	TRBJ2-2	CASSHSGLNTGELFF
TRBV14	TRBJ1-2	CASRRGILEGDGYTF
TRBV4-1	TRBJ2-5	CASSQGGGLKETQYF